The TCR beta chain described here comes from a study of CD8+CD57+ T cells in acquired aplastic anemia (dated by TCRdb to the late 2010s). Turning to the overall study: Extracted DNA from sorted CD4+ and CD8+ cells averaged about 3.4 ug, ranging from roughly 0.19 to 27.4 ug. A CD8+CD57+ expansion meant a frequency higher than the mean frequency seen in healthy subjects.

The junction shows trimming of 2 bases on V and 6 bases on J, plus 9 bases between the germline ends. For CDR1 and CDR2, the germline V gene lists KGHDR and SFDVKD. Including the terminal cysteine and phenylalanine, the CDR3 comprises 14 residues. The DNA shown is the 42-base CDR3, in frame from base 1. Concerning this clonotype: Its binding antigen is unknown. The sample holds no much larger clone one base away, and base qualities are not on file.

Expansion of CD8+CD57+ cells had been shown by flow cytometry in the patients chosen for sequencing. Every patient had severe acquired aplastic anemia, diagnosed using the International Study of Aplastic Anemia and Agranulocytosis and Camitta criteria. No patient had received any therapy when blood was sampled. The study deep-sequenced TCR repertoires of sorted CD4+ and CD8+ blood T cells from severe aplastic anemia patients and healthy subjects. Patients were enrolled under clinicaltrials.gov protocols 00001620, 01623167, 00001397, 00071045, 00081523 and 00961064 in the USA. Ficoll-Paque density gradient centrifugation was used to isolate peripheral blood mononuclear cells. Before DNA was extracted, CD4+ and CD8+ T cells were sorted using either FACS or magnetic beads. The full study reports these points: Patients and healthy controls showed no significant difference in CD8+ Simpson's diversity (P=0.060). Twenty-nine CD8+ CDR3 sequences were shared between patients and controls but appeared highly expressed in patients and within their immunodominant clones.

Profiling of TCR beta VDJ combinations and CDR3 sequences used genomic DNA as the template. An Illumina HiSeq 2000 was the platform used for TCR repertoire sequencing. In the paper's pipeline: TRBV/TRBJ rearrangement plots, CDR3 size and DJ length profiles, and Simpson's diversity index were used to assess repertoires. Whichever DNA sequence was most abundant in the deep sequencing data was defined as the immunodominant clone. CDR3 amino acid sequences were screened for sharing across subjects and compared with published repertoires and the VDJdb database. TCRdb handled the public reads itself, with Q25 trimming in fastp and clone calling in MiXCR, and kept productive beta chains. Rows with one shared CDR3 protein collapse into an entry with the most common genes and DNA. These V and J calls derive from TCRdb rather than the authors' analysis. The sample records under 250,000 distinct CDR3 sequences, approximately 60% of which are singletons. The ten largest make up 58% of the sample.

The chain employs TRBV24-1 and TRBJ2-2; TRBD1 is perhaps the D gene, given 6 matching bases. This clonotype originated in a human donor with aplastic anemia. The sequencing sample was made of sorted CD4+, CD8+, or CD8+CD57+ T cells (not recorded which) from PBMCs. In nucleotides, the sequence is TGTGCCACCAGTGATTACAGGGAATCCGGGGAGCTGTTTTTT. It codes for CATSDYRESGELFF.